This record looks at one TCR beta chain sequence and its context. The antigen is not known. This entry belongs to a study of cytomegalovirus exposure and HLA in healthy donors. Study findings and constraints: A likely sequencing artifact accounted for one observed cluster of highly shared sequence variants. In a later analysis, the majority of CMV-associated beta chains seemingly showed HLA restriction. Associated with cytomegalovirus, according to the listing, were 150 to 200 TCR beta chains. Among TCR sequences, most were rare, though some public TCRs appeared in many donors.

The ends were cut back, 4 bases at V and 5 bases at J, with 16 bases in the middle. Germline lookup yields CDR1 SQVTM and CDR2 ANQGSEA. This CDR3 spans 14 amino acids. The PCR was carried out with 60 Vbeta primers and 13 Jbeta primers. Sequencing used immunoSEQ multiplex PCR; TCRdb keeps in-frame clones, though not all of them. Of under 70,000 clones in the sample, roughly 88% were seen once. The TCR comes from a woman aged 25 to 39 in good health and CMV-seronegative. What was sequenced was PBMCs. The chain employs TRBV29-1 and TRBJ2-3; D may be TRBD2 (5 bases). CDR3 region: CSVVPLAGGDTQYF. The CDR3 DNA sequence: TGCAGCGTTGTTCCCCTAGCCGGAGGAGATACGCAGTATTTT.